A selection of T cell receptor beta chains follows, all from one sample in a study of blood T cell repertoires in COVID-19. The protocol was immunoSEQ multiplex PCR, while the TCRdb copy is restricted to in-frame clones and leaves out a portion. The repertoire holds hundreds of thousands of clones, about 91% seen once, with roughly 6% in the top ten. The specimen was peripheral blood. Receptors were obtained from a woman aged 25 to 39 with COVID-19, enrolled during active disease. Both conserved end residues are part of each CDR3. Fields, in order: J gene, V gene, clone size, CDR3 length, D gene, CDR3 DNA, CDR3 protein. D genes are given only for firm matches. The size of a clone is reported for some rows only, either as once, few or many, or as a class for expanded clones.

TRBJ1-1,TRBV28,-,15,TRBD1,TGTGCCAGCAGTTTTACGGTACAGGGGGTCGCTGAAGCTTTCTTT,CASSFTVQGVAEAFF
TRBJ2-2,TRBV18,-,19,TRBD1,TGTGCCAGCTCACCACCCGTGACAGGGGGATACATGGACACCGGGGAGCTGTTTTTT,CASSPPVTGGYMDTGELFF
TRBJ1-1,TRBV28,-,12,TRBD1,TGTGCCAGCAGTTCACGACTACAGGGGGCTTTCTTT,CASSSRLQGAFF
TRBJ2-1,TRBV19,-,16,TRBD1,TGTGCCAGTAGTCTAACGACAGGGTCGAGGACAATTGAGCAGTTCTTC,CASSLTTGSRTIEQFF
TRBJ2-3,TRBV7-8,-,17,TRBD2,TGTGCCAGCAGCCCAAAGCGACTAGCGGGGCCCACAGATACGCAGTATTTT,CASSPKRLAGPTDTQYF
TRBJ2-5,TRBV11-2,-,13,-,TGTGCCAGCAGCGTTACTACCCGGGAGACCCAGTACTTC,CASSVTTRETQYF
TRBJ2-1,TRBV6-5,-,15,TRBD2,TGTGCCAGCAGTCTTTGGACTAGCGGGAAGGATGAGCAGTTCTTC,CASSLWTSGKDEQFF
TRBJ1-5,TRBV2,-,18,TRBD1,TGTGCCAGCAGCGACCCGGGACAGGGATTAGGAGGCAATCAGCCCCAGCATTTT,CASSDPGQGLGGNQPQHF
TRBJ1-6,TRBV6-4,-,13,-,TGTGCCAGCAGTGAGTACATGGATTCACCCCTCCACTTT,CASSEYMDSPLHF
TRBJ1-2,TRBV14,-,13,-,TGTGCCAGCAGCCGCGCCAGGTACTATGGCTACACCTTC,CASSRARYYGYTF
TRBJ1-1,TRBV11-2,-,15,-,TGTGCCAGCAGCTTAGATTCGCAGACAAGCCTTGAAGCTTTCTTT,CASSLDSQTSLEAFF
TRBJ2-5,TRBV5-1,once,14,TRBD2,TGCGCCAGCAGCCAGGGACTAGCAGAGGAGACCCAGTACTTC,CASSQGLAEETQYF
TRBJ1-5,TRBV4-3,-,15,-,TGCGCCAGCAGCCAAGACAGGTCAAGCAATCAGCCCCAGCATTTT,CASSQDRSSNQPQHF
TRBJ2-7,TRBV27,-,16,-,TGTGCCAGCAGTTCCCTTCGGGGTGGCCTCTCCTACGAGCAGTACTTC,CASSSLRGGLSYEQYF
TRBJ2-5,TRBV9,-,15,TRBD2,TGTGCCAGCAGCGTAGGGGGCGGGAGCGCGGAGACCCAGTACTTC,CASSVGGGSAETQYF
TRBJ1-2,TRBV12-3/TRBV12-4,-,13,-,TGTGCCAGCAGTTTGACAGCTAACTATGGCTACACCTTC,CASSLTANYGYTF
TRBJ1-2,TRBV5-4,-,13,-,TGTGCCAGCAGCCCCCCAGGCCGCTATGGCTACACCTTC,CASSPPGRYGYTF
TRBJ1-2,TRBV5-6,-,15,-,TGTGCCAGCAGCACCGAGGGCAGAACGTCCTATGGCTACACCTTC,CASSTEGRTSYGYTF
TRBJ1-5,TRBV21-1,-,16,-,TGTGCCAGCACCAAAGCCCGGGACAGGAACAATCAGCCCCAGCATTTT,CASTKARDRNNQPQHF
TRBJ2-4,TRBV15,-,14,TRBD1,TGTGCCACCAGCAGGAACAGGGGGATGAACATTCAGTACTTC,CATSRNRGMNIQYF
TRBJ1-6,TRBV7-8,-,14,-,TGTGCCAGCAGTCACGAGCTATCTAATTCACCCCTCCACTTT,CASSHELSNSPLHF
TRBJ2-6,TRBV4-2,-,16,-,TGTGCCAGCAGCCAAGGGTCGGGTACTGGGGCCAACGTCCTGACTTTC,CASSQGSGTGANVLTF
TRBJ2-3,TRBV7-8,-,15,TRBD2,TGTGCCAGCAGCCGGAGCGGGGCTTACACAGATACGCAGTATTTT,CASSRSGAYTDTQYF
TRBJ2-3,TRBV7-9,-,14,-,TGTGCCAGCAGCGCTCTAGGAAGCACAGATACGCAGTATTTT,CASSALGSTDTQYF
TRBJ2-4,TRBV5-6,once,15,-,TGTGCCAGCAGCTTGATCTCCCTTTCCAAAAACATTCAGTACTTC,CASSLISLSKNIQYF
TRBJ2-3,TRBV13,-,18,TRBD2,TGTGCCAGCAGCTTGGGTCGACCTAGCGGGGGGACCACAGATACGCAGTATTTT,CASSLGRPSGGTTDTQYF
TRBJ2-4,TRBV27,-,14,-,TGTGCCAGCAGTCGCCAGGGGAGGGGGAACATTCAGTACTTC,CASSRQGRGNIQYF
TRBJ2-1,TRBV18,-,17,TRBD1,TGTGCCAGCTCACCCGATAGGCCGGGACAGGGGGCATATGAGCAGTTCTTC,CASSPDRPGQGAYEQFF
TRBJ1-1,TRBV27,-,15,TRBD1,TGTGCCAGCAGTTTAAGGGGACAGGCGAACACTGAAGCTTTCTTT,CASSLRGQANTEAFF
TRBJ1-4,TRBV19,-,14,-,TGTGCCAGCCAGACGACAGGAACTAATGAAAAACTGTTTTTT,CASQTTGTNEKLFF
TRBJ2-5,TRBV5-4,-,13,-,TGTGCCAGCAGCTTGGTAGGGGAAGAGACCCAGTACTTC,CASSLVGEETQYF
TRBJ1-2,TRBV29-1,-,14,TRBD1,TGCAGCGTTGAAGGCAGGGGGATTAACTATGGCTACACCTTC,CSVEGRGINYGYTF
TRBJ2-5,TRBV4-3,-,16,-,TGCGCCAGCAGCCACGACTCGGGGGGCTCAACGGAGACCCAGTACTTC,CASSHDSGGSTETQYF
TRBJ2-3,TRBV27,-,18,TRBD2,TGTGCCAGCAGTTGGGGGGGGGCACTAGCGGGAGCGACAGATACGCAGTATTTT,CASSWGGALAGATDTQYF
TRBJ2-1,TRBV29-1,-,13,TRBD2,TGCAGCGTCGGGACTAGCGGGTACAATGAGCAGTTCTTC,CSVGTSGYNEQFF
TRBJ2-5,TRBV5-4,-,15,-,TGTGCCAGCAGCTTGCCCCTAGGGGGAAGGGAGACCCAGTACTTC,CASSLPLGGRETQYF